The sequence of this T cell receptor (beta chain) was determined in a study of patients and donors after allogeneic stem cell transplantation. Trimming shortened V by 2 bases and J by 3 bases, and 13 bases separated the two germline ends. The CDR3 contains 15 residues. TCRdb fed the RT-PCR reads into MiXCR, producing one record per CDR3 protein. The profile shows roughly 150,000 distinct CDR3 sequences, about 24% of them singletons. Sequenced material: blood, either unsorted or a sorted T cell fraction (not recorded which). The chain carries TRBV12-3 or TRBV12-4 and TRBJ1-1; D may be TRBD1 (5 bases). The sequence derives from a human donor who was either an allogeneic HSCT recipient or a stem cell or donor lymphocyte infusion donor (not recorded which). It is not recorded whose cells these are; they may come from a transplant donor. The CDR3 loop is CASSLFGGLYTEAFF. The CDR3 bases are TGTGCCAGCAGTTTATTTGGGGGTTTGTACACTGAAGCTTTCTTT.